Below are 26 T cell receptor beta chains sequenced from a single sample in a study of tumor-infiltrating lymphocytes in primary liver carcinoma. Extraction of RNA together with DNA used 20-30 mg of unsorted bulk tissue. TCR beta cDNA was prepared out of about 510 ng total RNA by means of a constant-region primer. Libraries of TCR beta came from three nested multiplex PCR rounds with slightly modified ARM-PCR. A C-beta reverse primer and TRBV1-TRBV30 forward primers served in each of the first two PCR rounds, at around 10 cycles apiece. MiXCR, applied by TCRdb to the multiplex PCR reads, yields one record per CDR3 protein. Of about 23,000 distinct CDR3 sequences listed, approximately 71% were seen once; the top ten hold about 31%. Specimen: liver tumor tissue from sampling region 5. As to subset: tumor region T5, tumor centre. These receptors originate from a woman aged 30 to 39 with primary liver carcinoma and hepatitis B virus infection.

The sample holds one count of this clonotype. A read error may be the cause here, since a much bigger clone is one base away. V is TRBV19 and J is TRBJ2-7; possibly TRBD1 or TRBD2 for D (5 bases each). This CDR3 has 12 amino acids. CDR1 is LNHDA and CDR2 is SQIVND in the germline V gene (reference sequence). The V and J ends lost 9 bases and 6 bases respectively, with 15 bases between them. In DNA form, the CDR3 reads TGTGCCAGCCTCGAGGGACGAGGCGAGCAGTACTTC. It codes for CASLEGRGEQYF.

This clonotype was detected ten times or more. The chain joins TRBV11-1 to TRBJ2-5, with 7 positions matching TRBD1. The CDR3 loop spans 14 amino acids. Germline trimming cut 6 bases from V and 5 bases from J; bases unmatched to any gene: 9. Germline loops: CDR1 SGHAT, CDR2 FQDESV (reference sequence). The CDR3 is CASSGQVEVETQYF. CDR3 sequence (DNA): TGTGCCAGCAGTGGACAGGTGGAGGTGGAGACCCAGTACTTC.

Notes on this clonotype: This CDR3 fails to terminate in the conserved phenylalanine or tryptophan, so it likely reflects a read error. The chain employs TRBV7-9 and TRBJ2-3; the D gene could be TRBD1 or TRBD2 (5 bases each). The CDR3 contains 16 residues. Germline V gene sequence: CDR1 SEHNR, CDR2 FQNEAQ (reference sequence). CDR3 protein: CASSSARGVSTDMQYS. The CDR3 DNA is TGTGCCAGCAGCTCGGCGCGAGGGGTTAGCACAGATATGCAGTATTCT.

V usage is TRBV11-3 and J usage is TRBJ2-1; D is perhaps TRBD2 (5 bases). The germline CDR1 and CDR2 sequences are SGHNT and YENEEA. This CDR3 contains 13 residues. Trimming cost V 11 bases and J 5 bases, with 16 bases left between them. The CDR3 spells CAGDLDGNNEQFF. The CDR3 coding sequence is TGTGCCGGCGACTTAGACGGGAACAATGAGCAGTTCTTC.

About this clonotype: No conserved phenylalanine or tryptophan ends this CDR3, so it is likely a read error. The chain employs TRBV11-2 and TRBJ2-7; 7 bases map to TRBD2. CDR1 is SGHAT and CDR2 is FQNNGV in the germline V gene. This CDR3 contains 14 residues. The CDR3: CARSPPGLHYEQYL. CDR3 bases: TGTGCGAGAAGCCCGCCGGGACTACACTACGAGCAGTACCTC.

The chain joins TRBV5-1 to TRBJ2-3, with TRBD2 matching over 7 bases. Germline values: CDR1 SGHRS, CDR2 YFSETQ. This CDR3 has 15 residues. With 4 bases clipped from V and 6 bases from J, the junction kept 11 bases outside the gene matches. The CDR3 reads CASSETWREFDTQYF. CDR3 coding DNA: TGCGCCAGCAGCGAAACCTGGCGGGAGTTCGATACGCAGTATTTT.

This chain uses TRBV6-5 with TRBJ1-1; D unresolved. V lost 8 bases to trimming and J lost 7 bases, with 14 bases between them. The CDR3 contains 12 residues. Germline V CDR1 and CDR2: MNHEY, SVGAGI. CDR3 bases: TGTGCCAGCGGCACTCGACGGAATGAAGCTTTCTTT. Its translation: CASGTRRNEAFF.

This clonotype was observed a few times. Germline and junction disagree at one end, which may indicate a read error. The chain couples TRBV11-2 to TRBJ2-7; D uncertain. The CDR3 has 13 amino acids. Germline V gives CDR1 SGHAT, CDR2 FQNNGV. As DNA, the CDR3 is TGTGCCAGCAGTCCCTCGAGTACGGGCGAGCAGTATTTC. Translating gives CASSPSSTGEQYF.

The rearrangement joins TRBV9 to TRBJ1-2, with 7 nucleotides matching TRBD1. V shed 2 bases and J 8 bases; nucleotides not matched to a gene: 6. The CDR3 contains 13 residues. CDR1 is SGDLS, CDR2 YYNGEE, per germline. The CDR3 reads CASSVTGEEGYTF. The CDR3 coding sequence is TGTGCCAGCAGCGTTACAGGGGAGGAAGGCTACACCTTC.

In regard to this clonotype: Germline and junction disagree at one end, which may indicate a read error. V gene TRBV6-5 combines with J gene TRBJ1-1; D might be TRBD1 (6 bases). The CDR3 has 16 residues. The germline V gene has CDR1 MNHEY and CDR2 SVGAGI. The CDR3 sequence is CVSSYGGNGRGTEASF. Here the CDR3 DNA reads TGTGTCAGCAGTTACGGGGGCAACGGAAGAGGAACTGAAGCTTCCTTT.

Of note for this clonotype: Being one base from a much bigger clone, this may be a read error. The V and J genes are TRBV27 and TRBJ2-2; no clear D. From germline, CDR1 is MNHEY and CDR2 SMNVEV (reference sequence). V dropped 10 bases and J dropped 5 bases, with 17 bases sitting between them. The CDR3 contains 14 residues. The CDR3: CANSRKSMTGELFF. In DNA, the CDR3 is TGTGCCAACAGCCGCAAGAGTATGACCGGGGAGCTGTTTTTT.

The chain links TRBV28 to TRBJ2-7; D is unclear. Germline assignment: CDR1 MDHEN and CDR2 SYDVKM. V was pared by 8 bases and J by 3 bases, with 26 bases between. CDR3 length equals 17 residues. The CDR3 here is CASGLPLDGWYFYEQYF. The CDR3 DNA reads TGTGCCAGCGGCCTCCCCTTGGACGGATGGTACTTCTACGAGCAGTACTTC.

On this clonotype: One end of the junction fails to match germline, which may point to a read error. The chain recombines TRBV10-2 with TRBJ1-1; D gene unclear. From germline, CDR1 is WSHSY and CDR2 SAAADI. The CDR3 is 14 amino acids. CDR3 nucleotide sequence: TGCGCCAACAGAGAGTCGGAGGCGGGCACTGAAGTTTTCTTT. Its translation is CANRESEAGTEVFF.

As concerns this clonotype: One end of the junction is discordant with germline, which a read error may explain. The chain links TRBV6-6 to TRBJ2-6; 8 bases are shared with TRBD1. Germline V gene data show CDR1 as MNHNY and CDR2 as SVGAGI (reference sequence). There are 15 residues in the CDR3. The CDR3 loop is CVSCFGQGRANVLTF. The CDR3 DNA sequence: TGTGTCAGCTGCTTCGGACAGGGTAGGGCCAACGTCCTGACTTTC.

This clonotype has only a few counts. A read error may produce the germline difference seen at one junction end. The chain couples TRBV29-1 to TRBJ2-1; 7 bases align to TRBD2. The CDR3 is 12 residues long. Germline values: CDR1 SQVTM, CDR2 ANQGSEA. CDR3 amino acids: CSTLRDYNGQFF. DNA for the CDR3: TGCAGCACCCTAAGGGACTACAATGGGCAGTTCTTT.

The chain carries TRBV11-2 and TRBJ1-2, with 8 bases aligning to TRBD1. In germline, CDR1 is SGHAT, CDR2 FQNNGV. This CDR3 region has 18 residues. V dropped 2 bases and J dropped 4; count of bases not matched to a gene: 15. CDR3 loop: CASSLQGAGIGVGYGYTF. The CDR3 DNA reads TGTGCCAGCAGCTTACAGGGGGCAGGGATAGGCGTAGGCTATGGCTACACCTTC.

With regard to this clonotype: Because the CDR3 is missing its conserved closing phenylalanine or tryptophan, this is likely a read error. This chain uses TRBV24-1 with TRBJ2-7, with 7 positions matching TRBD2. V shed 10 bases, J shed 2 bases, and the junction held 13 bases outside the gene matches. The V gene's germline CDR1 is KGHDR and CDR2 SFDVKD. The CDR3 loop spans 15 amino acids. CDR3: CATSSGEAPPYEQYS. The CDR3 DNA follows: TGTGCCACATCAAGCGGGGAAGCGCCTCCCTACGAGCAGTACTCC.

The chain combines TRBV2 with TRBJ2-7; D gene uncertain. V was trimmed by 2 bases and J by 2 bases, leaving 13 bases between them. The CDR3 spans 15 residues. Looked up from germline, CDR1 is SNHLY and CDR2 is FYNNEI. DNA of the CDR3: TGTGCCAGCAGTGAAAGGTGGGCGGCTACCTACGAGCAGTACTTC. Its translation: CASSERWAATYEQYF.

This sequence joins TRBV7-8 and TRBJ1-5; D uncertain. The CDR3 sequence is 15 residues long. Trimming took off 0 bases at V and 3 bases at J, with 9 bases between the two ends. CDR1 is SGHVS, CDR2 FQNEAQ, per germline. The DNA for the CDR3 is TGTGCCAGCAGCTTAGCTCCGACCAACAATCAGCCCCAGCATTTT. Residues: CASSLAPTNNQPQHF.

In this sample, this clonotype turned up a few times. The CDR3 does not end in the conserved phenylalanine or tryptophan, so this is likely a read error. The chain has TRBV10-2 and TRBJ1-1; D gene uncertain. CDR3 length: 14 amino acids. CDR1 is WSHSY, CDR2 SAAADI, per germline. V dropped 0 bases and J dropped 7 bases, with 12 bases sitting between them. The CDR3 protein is CASSESKAGSEAFL. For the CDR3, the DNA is TGCGCCAGCAGTGAGTCGAAGGCGGGCAGTGAAGCTTTCCTA.

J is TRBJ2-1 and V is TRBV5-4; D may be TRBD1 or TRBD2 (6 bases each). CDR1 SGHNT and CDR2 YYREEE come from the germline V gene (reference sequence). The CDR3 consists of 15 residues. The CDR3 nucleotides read TGTGTCAGTAGTCCAGAGGGGGGAGGCCTTTATGAGCAGTTCTTC. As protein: CVSSPEGGGLYEQFF.

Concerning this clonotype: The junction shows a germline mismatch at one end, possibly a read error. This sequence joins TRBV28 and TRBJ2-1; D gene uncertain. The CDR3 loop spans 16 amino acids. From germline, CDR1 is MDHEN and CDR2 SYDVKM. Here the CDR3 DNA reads TGTGCCAGCAGTCCCATGAGCCGGCCATCCTACAATGAGCAGTTTTTC. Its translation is CASSPMSRPSYNEQFF. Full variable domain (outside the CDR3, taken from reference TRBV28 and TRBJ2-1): DVKVTQSSRYLVKRTGEKVFLECVQDMDHENMFWYRQDPGLGLRLIYFSYDVKMKEKGDIPEGYSVSREKKERFSLILESASTNQTSMYLCASSPMSRPSYNEQFFGPGTRLTVL.

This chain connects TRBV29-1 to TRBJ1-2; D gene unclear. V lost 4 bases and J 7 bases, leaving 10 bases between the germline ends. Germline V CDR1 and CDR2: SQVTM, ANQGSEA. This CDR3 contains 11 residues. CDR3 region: CSVVHWGGYTF. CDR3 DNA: TGCAGCGTTGTCCATTGGGGTGGCTACACCTTC.

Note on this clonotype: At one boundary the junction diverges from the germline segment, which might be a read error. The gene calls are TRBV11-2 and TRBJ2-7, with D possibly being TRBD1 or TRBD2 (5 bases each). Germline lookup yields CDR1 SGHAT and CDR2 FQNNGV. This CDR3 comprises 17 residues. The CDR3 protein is CASSSLLGTVDSYEQHF. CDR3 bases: TGTGCCAGCAGCTCCCTACTGGGGACGGTGGACTCCTACGAGCAGCATTTC.

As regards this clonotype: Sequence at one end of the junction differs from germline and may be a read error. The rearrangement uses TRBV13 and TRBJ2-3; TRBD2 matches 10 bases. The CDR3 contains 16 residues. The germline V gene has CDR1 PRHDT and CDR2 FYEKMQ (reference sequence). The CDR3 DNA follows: TGTGCCAGCAGCCCGGGGAAAGCGGGAGGGATGGATACGCACTATTTT. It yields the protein CASSPGKAGGMDTHYF. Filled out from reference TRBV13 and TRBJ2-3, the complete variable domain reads AAGVIQSPRHLIKEKRETATLKCYPIPRHDTVYWYQQGPGQDPQFLISFYEKMQSDKGSIPDRFSAQQFSDYHSELNMSSLELGDSALYFCASSPGKAGGMDTHYFGPGTRLTVL.

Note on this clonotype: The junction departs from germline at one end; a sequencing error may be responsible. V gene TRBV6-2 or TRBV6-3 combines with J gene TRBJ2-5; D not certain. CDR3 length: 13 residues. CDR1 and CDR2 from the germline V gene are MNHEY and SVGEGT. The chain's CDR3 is CASSRRVLEIQYF. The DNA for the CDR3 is TGTGCCAGCAGTCGTCGGGTCTTAGAGATCCAGTACTTC.